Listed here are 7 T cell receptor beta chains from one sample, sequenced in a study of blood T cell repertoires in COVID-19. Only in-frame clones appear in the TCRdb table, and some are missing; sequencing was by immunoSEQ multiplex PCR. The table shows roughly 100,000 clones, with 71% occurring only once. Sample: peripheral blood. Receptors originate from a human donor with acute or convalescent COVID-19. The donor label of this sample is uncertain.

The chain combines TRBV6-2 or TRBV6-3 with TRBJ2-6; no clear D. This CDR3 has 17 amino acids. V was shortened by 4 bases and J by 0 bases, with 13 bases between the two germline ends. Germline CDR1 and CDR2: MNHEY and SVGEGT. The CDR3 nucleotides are TGTGCCAGCAGTTTTGAAACCACTTTCTCTGGGGCCAACGTCCTGACTTTC. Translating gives CASSFETTFSGANVLTF.

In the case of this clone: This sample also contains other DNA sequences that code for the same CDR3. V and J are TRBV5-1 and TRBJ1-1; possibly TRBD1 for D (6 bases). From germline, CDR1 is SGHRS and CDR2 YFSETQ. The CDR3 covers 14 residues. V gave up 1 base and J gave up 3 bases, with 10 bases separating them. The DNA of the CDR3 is TGCGCCAGCAGCTTGACAGGGTACGACACTGAAGCTTTCTTT. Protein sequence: CASSLTGYDTEAFF.

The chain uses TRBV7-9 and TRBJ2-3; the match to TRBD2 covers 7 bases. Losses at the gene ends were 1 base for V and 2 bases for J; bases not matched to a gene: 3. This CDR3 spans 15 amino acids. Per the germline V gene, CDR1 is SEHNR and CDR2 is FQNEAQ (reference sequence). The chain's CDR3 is CASSLGGDYTDTQYF. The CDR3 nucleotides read TGTGCCAGCAGCTTAGGCGGGGACTACACAGATACGCAGTATTTT.

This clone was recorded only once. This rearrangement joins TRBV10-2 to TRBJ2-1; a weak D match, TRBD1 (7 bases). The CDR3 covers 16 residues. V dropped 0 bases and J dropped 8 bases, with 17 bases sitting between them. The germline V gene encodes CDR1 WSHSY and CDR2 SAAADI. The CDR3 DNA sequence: TGCGCCAGCAGTGAGTCAGGAGGGGGCGGTATTCATGAGCAGTTCTTC. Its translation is CASSESGGGGIHEQFF.

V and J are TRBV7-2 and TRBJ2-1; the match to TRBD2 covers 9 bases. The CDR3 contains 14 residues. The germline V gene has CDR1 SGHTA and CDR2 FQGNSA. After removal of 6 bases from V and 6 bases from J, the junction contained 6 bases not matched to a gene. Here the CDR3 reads CASRRLAGFNEQFF. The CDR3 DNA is TGTGCCAGCAGAAGGCTAGCGGGGTTCAATGAGCAGTTCTTC.

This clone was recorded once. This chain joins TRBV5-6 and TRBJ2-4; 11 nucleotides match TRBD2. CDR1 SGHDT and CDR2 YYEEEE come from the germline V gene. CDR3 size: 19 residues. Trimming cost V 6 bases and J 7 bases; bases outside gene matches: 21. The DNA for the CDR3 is TGTGCCAGCACCCGTTCCACTGCGGGACTAGCGGTTCCGGGGAACATTCAGTACTTC. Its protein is CASTRSTAGLAVPGNIQYF. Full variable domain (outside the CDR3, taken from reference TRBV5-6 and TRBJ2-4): DAGVTQSPTHLIKTRGQQVTLRCSPKSGHDTVSWYQQALGQGPQFIFQYYEEEERQRGNFPDRFSGHQFPNYSSELNVNALLLGDSALYLCASTRSTAGLAVPGNIQYFGAGTRLSVL.

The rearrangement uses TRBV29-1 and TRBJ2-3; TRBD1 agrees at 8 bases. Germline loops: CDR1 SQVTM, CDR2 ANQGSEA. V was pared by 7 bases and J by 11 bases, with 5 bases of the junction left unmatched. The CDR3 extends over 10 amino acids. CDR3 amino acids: CSASQGVQYF. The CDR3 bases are TGCAGCGCCTCACAGGGGGTGCAGTATTTT.